This record covers a single TCR beta chain. This sample is part of a study of T cells after yellow fever vaccination. In the study overall: Where fractions had low cell numbers, libraries were prepared from them with the SMART-Seq v4 Ultra Low Input RNA kit.

Broader study findings: Overlap between CD4 and CD8 compartments was detected for a small share of clonotypes.

TCRdb re-analysed the 5' RACE reads in MiXCR, keeping a single row per CDR3 protein. This table holds 50,000 or so distinct CDR3 sequences, 6.6% found once. Germline V CDR1 and CDR2: MNHEY, SVGAGI. The CDR3 is made up of 16 amino acids. V lost 0 bases and J lost 2, with 12 bases in between. The receptor was derived from a man aged 18-30 years who received the YFV17D yellow fever vaccine. The rearrangement links TRBV6-5 to TRBJ2-3; D perhaps matches TRBD1 (6 bases). This specimen consisted of CD8+ T cells not binding an NS4B(214-222) dextramer, sorted from PBMCs, obtained approximately 40 days after the first yellow fever vaccination. The CDR3 reads CASSYSVTGDTDTQYF. The CDR3, as DNA: TGTGCCAGCAGTTACTCCGTGACAGGAGACACAGATACGCAGTATTTT.